This T cell receptor (beta chain) was found in a study of T-cell reconstitution after alpha-beta-depleted transplantation in children. CDR1 and CDR2 from the germline V gene are SGHAT and FQNNGV. The trim removed 5 bases at V and 7 bases at J, leaving 3 bases unmatched. This CDR3 spans 14 amino acids. This clonotype has a count of ten or more. Construction of the TCRbeta library involved unique molecular identifiers. TCRdb fed the PCR reads into MiXCR, producing one record per CDR3 protein. Among roughly 200,000 distinct CDR3 sequences listed, about 14% were seen once. The V and J genes are TRBV11-2 and TRBJ2-2; 11 bases map to TRBD2. The receptor was isolated from a human donor who donated a stem cell graft to a child with acute lymphoblastic leukemia. The source material was PBMCs from the stem cell graft donor, sampled from the stem cell graft. The CDR3 reads CASSPGTSGGELFF. In DNA, the CDR3 is TGTGCCAGCAGCCCCGGGACTAGCGGCGGGGAGCTGTTTTTT.